One and the same sample provided the 8 T cell receptor beta chains below, sequenced in a study of post-analysis software for immune sequencing data. The antigens of these receptors remain unknown. Unique molecular identifiers were carried by the TCR beta cDNA libraries. Each CDR3 protein is one row after TCRdb ran MiXCR on the PCR reads. The sample lists about 500,000 distinct CDR3 sequences, approximately 45% occurring once. Whole-study findings and limits: TRBV5-6, TRBV5-1 and TRBV20-1 were among about 5 TRBV segments more frequent in patients than controls.

Sequenced: blood. The receptors shown here come from a girl aged 10-17 years with multiple sclerosis.

J is TRBJ2-7 and V is TRBV7-3; D possibly corresponds to TRBD2 (5 bases). The V end lost 4 bases, the J end lost 4 bases, and 14 bases lay between the germline ends. This CDR3 has 14 residues. The germline gives CDR1 SGHTA, CDR2 FQGTGA. The CDR3: CASSSEGGDYEQYF. CDR3 in DNA: TGTGCCAGCAGCTCTGAGGGTGGCGATTACGAGCAGTACTTC.

This clonotype was counted only a few times. J is TRBJ2-3 and V is TRBV6-5; TRBD1 matches at 7 bases. With V trimmed by 6 bases and J by 5 bases, 8 bases remained unmatched. Germline CDR1 MNHEY, CDR2 SVGAGI. This CDR3 has 14 amino acids. CDR3: CASSLQGPEDTQYF. The CDR3 DNA follows: TGTGCCAGCAGCCTACAGGGGCCCGAAGATACGCAGTATTTT.

The chain carries TRBV27 and TRBJ2-3; possibly TRBD1 or TRBD2 for D (5 bases each). This CDR3 has 14 residues. V lost 8 bases to trimming and J lost 2 bases, with 14 bases between them. Germline CDR1 reads MNHEY; CDR2 reads SMNVEV (reference sequence). CDR3 amino acids: CASGASRYTDTQYF. The CDR3 DNA follows: TGTGCCAGCGGGGCTAGCAGATACACAGATACGCAGTATTTT.

The chain recombines TRBV5-1 with TRBJ1-2; no reliable D call. Germline V CDR1 and CDR2: SGHRS, YFSETQ. Trimming removed 4 bases from V and 6 bases from J, with 13 bases in between. The CDR3 contains 13 residues. The DNA for the CDR3 is TGCGCCAGCAGCCCAAATAGAGAGGATGGCTACACCTTC. Translated, it gives CASSPNREDGYTF.

Turning to this clonotype: The junction shows a germline mismatch at one end, possibly a read error. The rearrangement joins TRBV20-1 to TRBJ2-6; D may be TRBD1 or TRBD2 (5 bases each). Germline V lookup: CDR1 DFQATT, CDR2 SNEGSKA (reference sequence). The CDR3 runs to 13 residues. The DNA for the CDR3 is TGCAGTGCTAGGGTGGCCGGGGCCAACGTCCGGACTTTC. Protein sequence: CSARVAGANVRTF.

This clonotype was observed a few times. The V and J genes are TRBV24-1 and TRBJ2-3; possibly TRBD1 or TRBD2 for D (5 bases each). Per germline, CDR1 KGHDR and CDR2 SFDVKD. Deletions cut 0 bases from V and 2 bases from J, with 8 bases between. This CDR3 spans 15 amino acids. The CDR3 DNA is TGTGCCACCAGTGATTTGGGGACCGACACAGATACGCAGTATTTT. Residues: CATSDLGTDTDTQYF.

In this sample, this clonotype turned up a few times. V is TRBV11-1 and J is TRBJ2-1; 11 bases are a match to TRBD2. CDR1 is SGHAT, CDR2 FQDESV, per germline (reference sequence). CDR3 length: 12 amino acids. Germline trimming cut 5 bases from V and 15 bases from J; bases unmatched to any gene: 6. This CDR3 is CASSNSGRAPFF. DNA of the CDR3: TGTGCCAGCAGCAATAGCGGGAGGGCCCCGTTCTTC. The complete variable domain, with remaining parts taken from reference TRBV11-1 and TRBJ2-1, reads EAEVAQSPRYKITEKSQAVAFWCDPISGHATLYWYRQILGQGPELLVQFQDESVVDDSQLPKDRFSAERLKGVDSTLKIQPAELGDSAMYLCASSNSGRAPFFGPGTRLTVL.

The chain links TRBV5-1 to TRBJ2-5, with 9 bases that match TRBD2. This CDR3 has 17 amino acids. Unmatched junction bases numbered 11, after V lost 0 bases and J lost 5 bases. Germline CDR1 reads SGHRS; CDR2 reads YFSETQ. CDR3 protein: CASSLGLAGIFSETQYF. CDR3 sequence (DNA): TGCGCCAGCAGCTTGGGTCTAGCGGGGATATTTTCGGAGACCCAGTACTTC. The whole variable domain, remainder taken from reference TRBV5-1 and TRBJ2-5, is KAGVTQTPRYLIKTRGQQVTLSCSPISGHRSVSWYQQTPGQGLQFLFEYFSETQRNKGNFPGRFSGRQFSNSRSEMNVSTLELGDSALYLCASSLGLAGIFSETQYFGPGTRLLVL.